These 7 T cell receptor beta chains were all obtained from the same sample, sequenced in a study of Tregs in tolerant kidney transplant recipients. After 6 days with irradiated graft donor PBMCs, CFSE-labeled recipient PBMCs were FACS-sorted. Antigens for these TCRs are unknown. Generated by immunoSEQ multiplex PCR, the TCRdb table keeps only in-frame clones and is missing some. Recorded here are about 2,000 clones; the top ten clones represent around 5.8%. Sequenced material: CD8+ T cells from blood cultured with allogeneic cells, taken before the transplant. Every receptor here comes from a human patient who received a combined kidney and bone marrow transplant.

By frequency, this clone is medium-sized. Read data end 3 residues before the CDR3 end; the end is taken from the germline J gene. The V and J genes are TRBV10-1 and TRBJ2-7; D gene ambiguous. From germline, CDR1 is WNHNN and CDR2 SYGVQD (reference sequence). The CDR3 runs 16 residues. The germline V and J ends were trimmed by 9 bases and 6 bases, with 27 bases remaining between them. The sequenced CDR3 bases are TGCGCCAGGTCCGAAGGGCTCCGCCCATTAGTCAGCGAG. Protein sequence: CARSEGLRPLVSE. The whole CDR3 protein is CARSEGLRPLVSEQYF.

According to its frequency, this clone is medium-sized. From the germline J gene comes the end of the CDR3, since the read stops 3 residues before it. The rearrangement links TRBV12-3 or TRBV12-4 to TRBJ2-3; unclear D gene. The CDR3 covers 14 residues. V was clipped by 0 bases and J by 0 bases, with 4 bases between them. CDR3 DNA, as far as it was read: TGTGCCAGCAGTTTAGCAACAAGCACAGATACG. As protein: CASSLATSTDT. The whole CDR3 protein reads CASSLATSTDTQYF.

This clone is labeled medium-sized based on frequency. The read finishes 3 residues shy of the CDR3 end, and the germline J gene is used to complete it. V gene TRBV4-1 combines with J gene TRBJ2-1; 10 nucleotides agree with TRBD2. CDR3 length: 16 residues. The V segment lost 3 bases and the J segment 6 bases; nucleotides outside the gene matches: 8. Germline V gene lookup returns CDR1 MGHRA and CDR2 YSYEKL. CDR3: CASSQVSGRPFNEQFF. The sequenced part of the CDR3 DNA is TGCGCCAGCAGCCAGGTTAGCGGGAGGCCTTTCAATGAG.

This clone is deemed medium-sized by its frequency. The sequence runs out 3 residues before the end of the CDR3; the remainder is reconstructed from the germline J gene. This sequence joins TRBV2 and TRBJ2-7, with 10 bases fitting TRBD1. Germline CDR1 is SNHLY and CDR2 is FYNNEI. V lost 11 bases, J lost 0 bases, and 13 bases stayed unmatched. The CDR3 has 16 residues. The CDR3 bases that were read are TGTGCCTGGGTAGGGACAGGGGCCCTTTTCTCCTACGAG. It specifies CAWVGTGALFSYE. The whole CDR3 reads CAWVGTGALFSYEQYF.

Details on this clone: One end of the junction fails to match germline, which may point to a read error. The read terminates 3 residues before the CDR3 end, so the remaining end is supplied by the germline J gene. This chain connects TRBV20-1 to TRBJ2-5; 7 bases line up with TRBD1. This CDR3 has 14 residues. From germline, CDR1 is DFQATT and CDR2 SNEGSKA (reference sequence). The sequenced part of the CDR3 DNA is TGCAGTGTTAGAGGGGACAGCGCCCAAGAGACC. It encodes CSVRGDSAQET. Given in full, the CDR3 is CSVRGDSAQETQYF.

This clone counts as medium-sized by frequency. The missing CDR3 end, 3 residues past where the read stops, is filled in from the germline J gene. The genes are TRBV7-9 and TRBJ1-4, with TRBD1 matching 8 bases. CDR1 SEHNR and CDR2 FQNEAQ come from the germline V gene (reference sequence). The CDR3 loop spans 15 amino acids. Trimming removed 5 bases from V and 4 bases from J; junction bases left unmatched: 6. The CDR3 DNA, read in part, is TGTGCCAGCAGCCCCTCGACAGGGGATAATGAAAAA. Its translation: CASSPSTGDNEK. The entire CDR3 is CASSPSTGDNEKLFF.

Concerning this clone: The DNA ends 3 residues before the CDR3 does, and the rest of the CDR3 is filled in from the germline J gene. This chain uses TRBV7-2 with TRBJ2-5; 9 nucleotides agree with TRBD2. This CDR3 is built from 17 residues. V gave up 0 bases and J gave up 2 bases; unmatched junction bases: 7. Germline CDR1 is SGHTA and CDR2 is FQGNSA. The DNA read from the CDR3 is TGTGCCAGCAGCTTAGCGCCGCGGGAGGGCGGTCAAGAGACC. Its protein is CASSLAPREGGQET. The whole CDR3 sequence reads CASSLAPREGGQETQYF.